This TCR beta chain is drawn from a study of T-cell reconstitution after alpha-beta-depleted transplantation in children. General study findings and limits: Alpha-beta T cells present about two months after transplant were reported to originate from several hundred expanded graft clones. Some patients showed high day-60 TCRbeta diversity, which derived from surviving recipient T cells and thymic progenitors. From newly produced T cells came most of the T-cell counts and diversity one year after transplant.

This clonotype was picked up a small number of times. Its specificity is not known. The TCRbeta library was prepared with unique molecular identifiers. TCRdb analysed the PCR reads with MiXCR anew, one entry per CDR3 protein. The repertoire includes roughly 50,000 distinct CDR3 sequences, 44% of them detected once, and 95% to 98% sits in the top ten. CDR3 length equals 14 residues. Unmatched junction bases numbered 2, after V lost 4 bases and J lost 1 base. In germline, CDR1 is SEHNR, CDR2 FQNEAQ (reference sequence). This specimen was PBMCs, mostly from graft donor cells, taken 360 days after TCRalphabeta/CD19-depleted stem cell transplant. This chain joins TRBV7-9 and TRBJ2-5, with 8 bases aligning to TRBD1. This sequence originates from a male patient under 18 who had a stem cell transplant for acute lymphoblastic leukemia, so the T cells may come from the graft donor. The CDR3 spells CASSSDRGQETQYF. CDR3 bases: TGTGCCAGCAGCTCAGACAGGGGCCAAGAGACCCAGTACTTC.